Listed here are 8 T cell receptor beta chains from one sample, sequenced in a study of T cells in localized non-small cell lung cancer (dated by TCRdb to about 2020). The receptor library was made with the immunoSEQ multiplex PCR assay. Imported from immuneACCESS, the table was reduced by TCRdb to in-frame sequences with V and J called. These copies leave out some clones; in studies compared against another copy, an unresolved V gene accounts for under half, and the cause of the remainder is not known. The sample data list roughly 40,000 clones, and around 87% of these were observed just once. The top ten constitute 3.5% of the sample. Sequencing used peripheral blood, obtained before any cancer treatment. The receptors were sampled from a man aged 18-55 years with stage I lung adenocarcinoma.

The chain joins TRBV7-6 to TRBJ2-6, with 7 positions matching TRBD1. The CDR3 has 18 residues. The germline V gene has CDR1 SGHVS and CDR2 FNYEAQ. Trimming at V came to 5 bases and at J to 0 bases, leaving 10 bases not matched to a gene. The CDR3 here is CASSDWDSWGSGANVLTF. For the CDR3, the DNA is TGTGCCAGCAGCGATTGGGACAGTTGGGGCTCTGGGGCCAACGTCCTGACTTTC.

The gene calls are TRBV10-3 and TRBJ2-7, with D perhaps matching TRBD2 (5 bases). In germline, CDR1 is ENHRY, CDR2 SYGVKD. V lost 3 bases and J 3 bases, leaving 15 bases between the germline ends. The CDR3 is 15 residues long. In nucleotides, the CDR3 is TGTGCCATCAGTGATCTTCCCGGCAGCGGCTACGAGCAGTACTTC. This codes for CAISDLPGSGYEQYF.

The sample holds a few counts of this clone. The chain combines TRBV5-6 with TRBJ2-5; unclear D gene. In germline, CDR1 is SGHDT, CDR2 YYEEEE. CDR3 length equals 11 residues. V shed 2 bases and J shed 1 base, with 0 bases lying between them. The CDR3 loop reads CASSFQETQYF. In DNA form, the CDR3 reads TGTGCCAGCAGCTTCCAAGAGACCCAGTACTTC.

The chain joins TRBV13 to TRBJ2-7, with a weak D call TRBD1 (5 bases). This CDR3 region has 14 residues. Germline V gives CDR1 PRHDT, CDR2 FYEKMQ (reference sequence). Trimming removed 2 bases at V and 7 bases at J, with 15 bases between. The CDR3 region has the DNA TGTGCCAGCAGCTTACGGCAGGGCCCAGGGGAGCAGTACTTC. It specifies CASSLRQGPGEQYF.

The chain couples TRBV5-4 to TRBJ1-2; 8 nucleotides agree with TRBD1. Per germline, CDR1 SGHNT and CDR2 YYREEE (reference sequence). V shed 4 bases and J 0 bases; nucleotides not matched to a gene: 8. CDR3 length equals 16 residues. CDR3 protein: CASSKDRDLANYGYTF. The DNA of the CDR3 is TGTGCCAGCAGCAAGGACAGGGACTTAGCTAACTATGGCTACACCTTC.

The V and J genes are TRBV6-5 and TRBJ2-3, with D perhaps TRBD2 (7 bases). The CDR3 loop spans 14 amino acids. CDR1 and CDR2 (germline): MNHEY, SVGAGI. V gave up 6 bases and J gave up 2 bases, with 12 bases separating them. CDR3 in DNA: TGTGCCAGCAGGACGGGGGGCGTCACAGATACGCAGTATTTT. As protein: CASRTGGVTDTQYF.

J is TRBJ2-2 and V is TRBV11-3, with a possible D match to TRBD1 (6 bases). Looked up from germline, CDR1 is SGHNT and CDR2 is YENEEA. The CDR3 is 14 residues long. Trimming took off 5 bases at V and 2 bases at J, with 9 bases between the two ends. The CDR3 loop is CASSPGTNTGELFF. The DNA for the CDR3 is TGTGCCAGCAGCCCCGGGACAAACACCGGGGAGCTGTTTTTT.

V is TRBV6-4 and J is TRBJ2-1, with 7 bases matching TRBD2. The CDR3 covers 16 residues. V was pared by 2 bases and J by 0 bases, with 4 bases of the junction left unmatched. Germline lookup yields CDR1 MRHNA and CDR2 SNTAGT. Here the CDR3 reads CASSDGGLDSYNEQFF. In nucleotides, the CDR3 is TGTGCCAGCAGTGACGGAGGACTAGACTCCTACAATGAGCAGTTCTTC.